A single T cell receptor beta chain is shown here with its context. The antigen remains undetermined. This specimen belongs to a study of CD8+CD57+ T cells in acquired aplastic anemia. About the research overall: Sorted CD4+ plus CD8+ cells gave DNA averaging roughly 3 ug. Mean read depth for CD4+ cells from healthy donors was about 9.9 million. Study-level results: Patients and controls were not found to differ significantly in CD8+ Simpson's diversity. The study identified roughly 29 CD8+ CDR3 sequences shared by patients and controls.

The template used for profiling TCR beta VDJ and CDR3 was genomic DNA. Each CDR3 protein gets one entry after TCRdb re-called the reads with MiXCR. The sample holds hundreds of thousands of distinct CDR3 sequences; roughly 64% are singletons and the top ten take 4%. The CDR3 length is 14 residues. The germline CDR1 and CDR2 sequences are ENHRY and SYGVKD. V was pared by 5 bases and J by 7 bases, with 14 bases between. This clonotype was obtained from a human donor in good health, serving as a control. This rearrangement joins TRBV10-3 to TRBJ1-4, with a tentative D call TRBD1 (6 bases). Sequenced: sorted CD4+, CD8+, or CD8+CD57+ T cells (not recorded which) from PBMCs. The CDR3 DNA reads as TGTGCCATCAGTCCGGGACACGGCGGTGAAAAACTGTTTTTT. This gives the protein CAISPGHGGEKLFF.